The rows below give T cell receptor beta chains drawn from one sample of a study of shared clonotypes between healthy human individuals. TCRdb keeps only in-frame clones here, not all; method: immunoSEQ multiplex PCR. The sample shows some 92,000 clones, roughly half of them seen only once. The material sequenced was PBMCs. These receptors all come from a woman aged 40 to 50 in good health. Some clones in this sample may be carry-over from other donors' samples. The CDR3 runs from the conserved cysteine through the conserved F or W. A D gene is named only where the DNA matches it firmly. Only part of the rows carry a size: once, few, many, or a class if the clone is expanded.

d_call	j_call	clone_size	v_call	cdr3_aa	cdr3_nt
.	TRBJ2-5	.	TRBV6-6	CASSYSGPGETQYF	TGTGCCAGCAGTTACTCTGGGCCAGGAGAGACCCAGTACTTC
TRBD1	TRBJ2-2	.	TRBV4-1	CASSLTTGQDNTGELFF	TGCGCCAGCAGCCTAACGACGGGACAGGACAACACCGGGGAGCTGTTTTTT
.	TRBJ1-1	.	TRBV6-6	CASSYSISTEAFF	TGTGCCAGCAGTTATTCTATCAGCACTGAGGCTTTCTTT
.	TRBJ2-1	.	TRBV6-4	CASSEDINNEQFF	TGTGCCAGCAGTGAGGATATAAACAATGAGCAGTTCTTC
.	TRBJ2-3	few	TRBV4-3	CASSQETFRGISTDTQYF	TGCGCCAGCAGCCAAGAAACTTTTCGAGGGATCAGCACAGATACGCAGTATTTT
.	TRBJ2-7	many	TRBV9	CASSGQTYEQYF	TGTGCCAGCAGCGGACAGACCTACGAGCAGTACTTC
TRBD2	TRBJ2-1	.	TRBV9	CASSVGGSGNEQFF	TGTGCCAGCAGCGTTGGCGGGAGTGGTAATGAGCAGTTCTTC
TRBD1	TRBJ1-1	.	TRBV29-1	CSGVTGEGTEAFF	TGCAGCGGGGTTACAGGGGAGGGCACCGAAGCTTTCTTT
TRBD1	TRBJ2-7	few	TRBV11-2	CASSPGTGFYEQYF	TGTGCCAGCAGCCCCGGGACAGGATTCTACGAGCAGTACTTC
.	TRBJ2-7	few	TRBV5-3	CASSLGQWKGEQYF	TGTGCCAGCAGCTTGGGGCAATGGAAGGGCGAGCAGTACTTC
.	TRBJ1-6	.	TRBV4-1	CASSQVIQTNSPLHF	TGCGCCAGCAGCCAAGTGATACAGACTAATTCACCCCTCCACTTT
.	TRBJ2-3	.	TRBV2	CASSENGAGTDTQYF	TGTGCCAGCAGTGAAAACGGAGCTGGCACAGATACGCAGTATTTT
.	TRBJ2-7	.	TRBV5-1	CASSLGWGSGGEQYF	TGCGCCAGCAGCCTCGGGTGGGGTTCCGGTGGCGAGCAGTACTTC
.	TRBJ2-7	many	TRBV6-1	CASSELAGVPSEQYF	TGTGCCAGCAGTGAACTGGCAGGGGTACCTTCCGAGCAGTACTTC
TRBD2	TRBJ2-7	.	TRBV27	CASRVAGTLYEQYF	TGTGCCAGCAGGGTAGCGGGAACCCTTTACGAGCAGTACTTC
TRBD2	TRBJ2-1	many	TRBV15	CATSRGGRALYNEQFF	TGTGCCACCAGCAGAGGCGGGAGGGCCCTCTACAATGAGCAGTTCTTC
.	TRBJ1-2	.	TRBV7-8	CASSRIQGFYTF	TGTGCCAGCAGCCGAATACAGGGTTTCTACACCTTC
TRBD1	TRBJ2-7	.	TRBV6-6	CASSYEDRPYEQYF	TGTGCCAGCAGTTACGAGGACAGGCCCTACGAGCAGTACTTC
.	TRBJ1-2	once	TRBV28	CASSLSGSNYGYTF	TGTGCCAGCAGTTTATCGGGTTCTAACTATGGCTACACCTTC
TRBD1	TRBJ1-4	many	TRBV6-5	CASSDRGEKLFF	TGTGCCAGCAGTGACAGGGGGGAAAAACTGTTTTTT
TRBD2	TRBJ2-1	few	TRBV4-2	CATEREGLNEQFF	TGTGCCACCGAGCGGGAGGGCCTCAATGAGCAGTTCTTC
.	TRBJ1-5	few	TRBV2	CASSFTGYSNQPQHF	TGTGCCAGCAGCTTTACAGGATATAGCAATCAGCCCCAGCATTTT
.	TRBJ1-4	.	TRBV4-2	CASSQGGHLRANEKLFF	TGTGCCAGCAGCCAAGGGGGCCATCTCAGAGCTAATGAAAAACTGTTTTTT
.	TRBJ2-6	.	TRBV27	CASSLSPGDIRSGANVLTF	TGTGCCAGCAGTTTATCCCCAGGGGATATTCGCTCTGGGGCCAACGTCCTGACTTTC
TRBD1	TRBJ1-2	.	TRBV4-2	CASSQERTGWNGYTF	TGTGCCAGCAGCCAAGAACGGACAGGGTGGAATGGCTACACCTTC
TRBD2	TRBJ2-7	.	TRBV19	CASSNFASGNPSYEQYF	TGTGCCAGTAGTAATTTCGCTAGCGGGAACCCTTCCTACGAGCAGTACTTC
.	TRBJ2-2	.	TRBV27	CASGRRTGELFF	TGTGCCAGCGGCCGGAGAACCGGGGAGCTGTTTTTT
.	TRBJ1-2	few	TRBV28	CASRIAQVYRGYTF	TGTGCCAGCAGGATTGCACAGGTGTATCGGGGCTACACCTTC
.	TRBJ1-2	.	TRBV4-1	CASSQDTYSDGYTF	TGCGCCAGCAGCCAAGATACCTATTCTGATGGCTACACCTTC
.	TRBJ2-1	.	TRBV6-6	CASTLAYGVSNEQFF	TGTGCCAGCACCCTAGCTTATGGGGTCAGCAATGAGCAGTTCTTC
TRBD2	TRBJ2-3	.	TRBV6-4	CASSDAGGADTQYF	TGTGCCAGCAGTGACGCGGGAGGTGCGGATACGCAGTATTTT
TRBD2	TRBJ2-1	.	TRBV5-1	CASSPWGGPSYNEQFF	TGCGCCAGCAGTCCCTGGGGGGGACCTTCCTACAATGAGCAGTTCTTC
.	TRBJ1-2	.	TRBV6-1	CASSEGQSYGYTF	TGTGCCAGCAGTGAAGGGCAGTCCTATGGCTACACCTTC
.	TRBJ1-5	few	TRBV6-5	CASRLDGRSRPQHF	TGTGCCAGCAGACTGGACGGCCGATCTCGGCCCCAGCATTTT
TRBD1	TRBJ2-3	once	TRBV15	CATSSLGQAPTDTQYF	TGTGCCACCAGCAGCCTGGGACAGGCCCCCACAGATACGCAGTATTTT
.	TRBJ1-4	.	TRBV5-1	CASSWASEEKLFF	TGCGCCAGCAGCTGGGCCTCGGAGGAAAAACTGTTTTTT